The 18 T cell receptor beta chains below were found in one sample sequenced in a study of blood T cell repertoires in COVID-19. Method: immunoSEQ multiplex PCR; TCRdb's copy keeps in-frame clones and lacks some. The sample yields 200,000 or so clones, just under 85% seen once. Sequencing was performed on peripheral blood. These receptors all stem from a man aged 55 to 70 with COVID-19, enrolled during active disease.

This clone occurred a few times. The V call is TRBV12-3 or TRBV12-4, the J call TRBJ1-5; no firm D call. Trimming removed 2 bases at V and 5 bases at J, with 7 bases between. The CDR3 extends over 13 amino acids. This CDR3 reads CASSLQRHQPQHF. CDR3 nucleotide sequence: TGTGCCAGCAGTTTACAGCGACATCAGCCCCAGCATTTT.

The DNA for the CDR3 is TGTGCCAGCAGTAGAGGAGTTTATGGAAACACCATATATTTT. Residues: CASSRGVYGNTIYF. The gene calls are TRBV6-6 and TRBJ1-3; D remains unclear. Trimming took off 5 bases at V and 3 bases at J, with 11 bases between the two ends. The CDR3 covers 14 residues. Germline V gene sequence: CDR1 MNHNY, CDR2 SVGAGI (reference sequence).

The rearrangement links TRBV28 to TRBJ2-7, with D tentatively TRBD1 (6 bases). Germline assignment: CDR1 MDHEN and CDR2 SYDVKM. The CDR3 spans 15 residues. Between the trimmed V and J ends, which lost 6 bases and 2 bases, there was a span of 17 bases. The CDR3 DNA reads TGTGCCAGCAGGGCAGCCGGGACAAGGACCTACGAGCAGTACTTC. This codes for CASRAAGTRTYEQYF.

The rearrangement uses TRBV5-1 and TRBJ1-2; D is perhaps TRBD1 (5 bases). Germline CDR1 SGHRS, CDR2 YFSETQ. This CDR3 region has 13 residues. The V gene lost 1 base and the J gene lost 6 bases, with 10 bases spanning the gap. In DNA, the CDR3 is TGCGCCAGCAGCTTGCAAGGGGTCCATGGCTACACCTTC. Translated, it gives CASSLQGVHGYTF.

This clone was seen only once. Other DNA sequences in this sample translate to the same CDR3. The chain carries TRBV5-1 and TRBJ1-3; a possible D gene is TRBD1 (6 bases). The CDR3 is made up of 14 amino acids. V lost 7 bases, J lost 2 bases, and 13 bases lay in between. Per germline, CDR1 SGHRS and CDR2 YFSETQ. The CDR3 DNA follows: TGCGCCAGCTCCCTGGGGGGGCCTGGAAACACCATATATTTT. Residues: CASSLGGPGNTIYF. The variable domain in full, completed from reference TRBV5-1 and TRBJ1-3, reads KAGVTQTPRYLIKTRGQQVTLSCSPISGHRSVSWYQQTPGQGLQFLFEYFSETQRNKGNFPGRFSGRQFSNSRSEMNVSTLELGDSALYLCASSLGGPGNTIYFGEGSWLTVV.

The V and J genes are TRBV29-1 and TRBJ2-1; D uncertain. V was shortened by 5 bases and J by 0 bases, with 14 bases between the two germline ends. Germline V gene data show CDR1 as SQVTM and CDR2 as ANQGSEA. This CDR3 has 15 amino acids. The CDR3 sequence is CSVTPFTISYNEQFF. CDR3 nucleotides: TGCAGCGTTACCCCCTTCACAATCTCCTACAATGAGCAGTTCTTC.

The rearrangement joins TRBV6-2 or TRBV6-3 to TRBJ2-5, with D possibly matching TRBD1 (6 bases). Germline values: CDR1 MNHEY, CDR2 SVGEGT. The length of the CDR3 is 16 residues. Trimming pared 6 bases from V and 0 bases from J, leaving 17 bases between. The CDR3 DNA reads TGTGCCAGCAGCCACGAGGGCAGGGGTCACCAAGAGACCCAGTACTTC. Its protein is CASSHEGRGHQETQYF.

This clone is a singleton in its sample. The genes are TRBV28 and TRBJ1-1, with D hard to call. The V end was cut by 6 bases, the J end by 1 base, with 12 bases between. The CDR3 extends over 14 amino acids. From germline, CDR1 is MDHEN and CDR2 SYDVKM. The CDR3 loop is CASRSPGPNTEAFF. The DNA for the CDR3 is TGTGCCAGCAGATCCCCTGGGCCGAACACTGAAGCTTTCTTT.

V usage is TRBV4-1 and J usage is TRBJ1-1, with no clear D. V lost 4 bases to trimming and J lost 0 bases, with 12 bases between them. The CDR3 is 15 residues long. Germline V CDR1 and CDR2: MGHRA, YSYEKL. CDR3 amino acids: CASSRGWEMNTEAFF. As DNA, the CDR3 is TGCGCCAGCAGCCGAGGATGGGAGATGAACACTGAAGCTTTCTTT.

This clone was seen only once. The rearrangement uses TRBV6-2 or TRBV6-3 and TRBJ1-2; 9 bases fit TRBD1. Germline CDR1 MNHEY, CDR2 SVGEGT. The CDR3 totals 14 residues. The ends lost 5 bases at V and 4 bases at J; junction bases unmatched: 5. The chain's CDR3 is CASSIRDRAYGYTF. The CDR3 bases are TGTGCCAGCAGTATCCGGGACAGGGCCTATGGCTACACCTTC.

V gene TRBV11-1 combines with J gene TRBJ2-5, with D hard to call. Germline V gene sequence: CDR1 SGHAT, CDR2 FQDESV (reference sequence). The CDR3 is made up of 13 amino acids. The germline V and J ends were trimmed by 3 bases and 2 bases, with 7 bases remaining between them. This chain's CDR3 is CASSFRVQETQYF. Written as DNA, the CDR3 is TGTGCCAGCAGCTTTAGAGTGCAAGAGACCCAGTACTTC.

The gene calls are TRBV14 and TRBJ1-2; D possibly corresponds to TRBD1 (6 bases). V dropped 3 bases and J dropped 8 bases, with 19 bases sitting between them. The CDR3 length is 15 residues. CDR1 and CDR2 (germline): SGHDN, FVKESK. The CDR3 region has the DNA TGTGCCAGCAGCCAGCACCGGGGGGGCTCGAGAGGCTACACCTTC. This translates into CASSQHRGGSRGYTF.

The V gene is TRBV6-1, the J gene TRBJ1-5, with TRBD1 as a possible D gene (5 bases). V was cut by 0 bases and J by 3 bases, with 15 bases left in between. There are 17 residues in the CDR3. CDR1 is MNHNS and CDR2 is SASEGT in the germline V gene. The DNA of the CDR3 is TGTGCCAGCAGTGAAGCTCCATTAGGGGCCTACAATCAGCCCCAGCATTTT. It translates to CASSEAPLGAYNQPQHF.

The V and J genes are TRBV7-3 and TRBJ2-1; 9 bases map to TRBD2. Trimming took 5 bases from V and 2 from J; bases not matched to a gene: 10. The CDR3 runs to 17 residues. Germline assignment: CDR1 SGHTA and CDR2 FQGTGA. The CDR3 DNA reads TGTGCCAGCAGCCCAAATCGACTAGCGGCAACCTACAATGAGCAGTTCTTC. Residues: CASSPNRLAATYNEQFF. Supplemented by reference TRBV7-3 and TRBJ2-1, the full variable domain reads GAGVSQTPSNKVTEKGKYVELRCDPISGHTALYWYRQSLGQGPEFLIYFQGTGAADDSGLPNDRFFAVRPEGSVSTLKIQRTERGDSAVYLCASSPNRLAATYNEQFFGPGTRLTVL.

This chain uses TRBV18 with TRBJ1-1; 8 nucleotides match TRBD1. J gave up 4 bases and V 3 bases, and 10 bases lay outside the gene matches. Germline V lookup: CDR1 KGHSH, CDR2 LQKENI. The CDR3 covers 16 residues. The CDR3 nucleotides are TGTGCCAGCTCACCCCGTTCCGGACAGGGATCCACTGAAGCTTTCTTT. Its protein is CASSPRSGQGSTEAFF. The entire variable domain, with the rest obtained from reference TRBV18 and TRBJ1-1, is as follows: NAGVMQNPRHLVRRRGQEARLRCSPMKGHSHVYWYRQLPEEGLKFMVYLQKENIIDESGMPKERFSAEFPKEGPSILRIQQVVRGDSAAYFCASSPRSGQGSTEAFFGQGTRLTVV.

The chain is built from TRBV4-1 and TRBJ1-6; D not resolved. The CDR3 consists of 14 residues. Between the trimmed V and J ends, which lost 6 bases and 9 bases, there was a span of 15 bases. Germline loops: CDR1 MGHRA, CDR2 YSYEKL. The CDR3 region is CASSRDRDPSPLHF. CDR3 coding DNA: TGCGCCAGCAGTCGTGACCGGGATCCTTCACCCCTCCACTTT.

The chain is built from TRBV29-1 and TRBJ2-7; D uncertain. The CDR3 totals 12 residues. Germline values: CDR1 SQVTM, CDR2 ANQGSEA. Between the trimmed V and J ends, which lost 4 bases and 3 bases, there was a span of 10 bases. The CDR3 reads CSVGASHYEQYF. CDR3 bases: TGCAGCGTTGGGGCCTCGCACTACGAGCAGTACTTC.

The gene calls are TRBV9 and TRBJ1-1; no firm D call. From germline, CDR1 is SGDLS and CDR2 YYNGEE. Trimming pared 0 bases from V and 3 bases from J, leaving 9 bases between. This CDR3 region has 14 residues. CDR3 protein: CASSVGERYTEAFF. The DNA of the CDR3 is TGTGCCAGCAGCGTAGGCGAGAGGTACACTGAAGCTTTCTTT.